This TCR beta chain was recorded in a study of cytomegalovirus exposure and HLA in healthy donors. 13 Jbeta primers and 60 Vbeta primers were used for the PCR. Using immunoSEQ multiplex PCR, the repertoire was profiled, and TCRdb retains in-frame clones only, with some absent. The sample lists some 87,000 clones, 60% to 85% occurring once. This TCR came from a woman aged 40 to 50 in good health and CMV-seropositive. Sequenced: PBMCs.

The DNA for the CDR3 is TGTGCCAGCAGTAGTGACAGCCCATACGAGCAGTACTTC. Amino acids: CASSSDSPYEQYF. This chain uses TRBV27 with TRBJ2-7, with D perhaps TRBD1 (5 bases). CDR3 length: 13 amino acids. Trimming stripped 5 bases from V and 4 bases from J, with 12 bases between. Germline CDR1 MNHEY, CDR2 SMNVEV (reference sequence).